These T cell receptor beta chains were read from a single sample in a study of cytomegalovirus exposure and HLA in healthy donors. TCRdb's copy holds only in-frame clones and misses some; the assay was immunoSEQ multiplex PCR. The sample includes 120,000 to 150,000 clones, roughly 79% of them seen just once. Sequencing was done on a sample of PBMCs. The receptor set was obtained from a man aged 18 to 35 in good health and CMV-seronegative. CDR3s include the opening cysteine and the closing phenylalanine or tryptophan. A D gene is named only where the DNA matches it firmly. Only part of the rows carry a size: once, few, many, or a class if the clone is expanded.

clone_size: few; j_call: TRBJ2-6; d_call: TRBD2; v_call: TRBV6-6; cdr3_nt: TGTGCCAGCAGTTATGCGGGGGCTGGGGCCAACGTCCTGACTTTC; cdr3_aa: CASSYAGAGANVLTF
clone_size: NA; j_call: TRBJ2-7; d_call: TRBD2; v_call: TRBV9; cdr3_nt: TGTGCCAGCAGCGTAGCCGGGACTAGCGGCTTAGGTACCTACGAGCAGTACTTC; cdr3_aa: CASSVAGTSGLGTYEQYF
clone_size: NA; j_call: TRBJ1-1; d_call: TRBD1; v_call: TRBV2; cdr3_nt: TGTGCCACTTACCATTTCAAACAGGGGCCGAACACTGAAGCTTTCTTT; cdr3_aa: CATYHFKQGPNTEAFF
clone_size: NA; j_call: TRBJ2-5; d_call: NA; v_call: TRBV19; cdr3_nt: TGTGCCACCAGCCCCAGAGGCCCAGGGGTACGAGGAGAGACCCAGTACTTC; cdr3_aa: CATSPRGPGVRGETQYF
clone_size: NA; j_call: TRBJ1-1; d_call: TRBD1; v_call: TRBV7-8; cdr3_nt: TGTGCCAGCAGCTCCCGACAGGGCGGGAACACTGAAGCTTTCTTT; cdr3_aa: CASSSRQGGNTEAFF
clone_size: NA; j_call: TRBJ2-5; d_call: TRBD1; v_call: TRBV7-6; cdr3_nt: TGTGCCAGCAGCCTTCTCGGGACAGGAGAAAAAGGGACCCAGTACTTC; cdr3_aa: CASSLLGTGEKGTQYF
clone_size: NA; j_call: TRBJ1-2; d_call: NA; v_call: TRBV30; cdr3_nt: TGTGCCTGGCGAAGACAGGCTGTGGGCTATGGCTACACCTTC; cdr3_aa: CAWRRQAVGYGYTF
clone_size: NA; j_call: TRBJ1-1; d_call: NA; v_call: TRBV6-1; cdr3_nt: TGTGCCAGCATACTCGGGTGGATGAACACTGAAGCTTTCTTT; cdr3_aa: CASILGWMNTEAFF
clone_size: once; j_call: TRBJ1-1; d_call: NA; v_call: TRBV7-9; cdr3_nt: TGTGCCAGCAGCTTAGTACAGATCGGCACTGAAGCTTTCTTT; cdr3_aa: CASSLVQIGTEAFF
clone_size: NA; j_call: TRBJ1-2; d_call: NA; v_call: TRBV4-3; cdr3_nt: TGCGCCAGCAGCCAAGATCGGGGGATCTATGGCTACACCTTC; cdr3_aa: CASSQDRGIYGYTF
clone_size: NA; j_call: TRBJ2-5; d_call: NA; v_call: TRBV5-1; cdr3_nt: TGCGCCAGCAGCTTGGCAGGGGGGATGGAGCAGTACTTC; cdr3_aa: CASSLAGGMEQYF
clone_size: NA; j_call: TRBJ1-2; d_call: TRBD1; v_call: TRBV2; cdr3_nt: TGTGCCAGCCAACCGGGACAGGCCTATGGCTACACCTTC; cdr3_aa: CASQPGQAYGYTF
clone_size: NA; j_call: TRBJ1-1; d_call: NA; v_call: TRBV15; cdr3_nt: TGTGCCACCAGCAGAGAGGCGGCGGGAGGGACTGAAGCTTTCTTT; cdr3_aa: CATSREAAGGTEAFF
clone_size: NA; j_call: TRBJ1-6; d_call: NA; v_call: TRBV14; cdr3_nt: TGTGCCAGCAGCCAAGAAGGTTTCCGACGGACAAGATCACCCCTCCACTTT; cdr3_aa: CASSQEGFRRTRSPLHF
clone_size: NA; j_call: TRBJ1-5; d_call: TRBD1; v_call: TRBV9; cdr3_nt: TGTGCCAGCAGCAGGACAGGGGGAGGTAGCAATCAGCCCCAGCATTTT; cdr3_aa: CASSRTGGGSNQPQHF
clone_size: NA; j_call: TRBJ2-2; d_call: TRBD1; v_call: TRBV7-8; cdr3_nt: TGTGCCAGCAGACCTACAGGGGCGAACACCGGGGAGCTGTTTTTT; cdr3_aa: CASRPTGANTGELFF
clone_size: NA; j_call: TRBJ2-7; d_call: NA; v_call: TRBV9; cdr3_nt: TGTGCCAGCAGCGTAGCCTCCTCCTCCTACGAGCAGTACTTC; cdr3_aa: CASSVASSSYEQYF
clone_size: NA; j_call: TRBJ2-3; d_call: NA; v_call: TRBV6-5; cdr3_nt: TGTGCCAGCAGTTACTTTGACACTGGGCAGGGTACGCAGTATTTT; cdr3_aa: CASSYFDTGQGTQYF
clone_size: NA; j_call: TRBJ1-5; d_call: NA; v_call: TRBV15; cdr3_nt: TGTGCCACCAGCGCCCTCGGTAGCAATCAGCCCCAGCATTTT; cdr3_aa: CATSALGSNQPQHF
clone_size: NA; j_call: TRBJ2-7; d_call: NA; v_call: TRBV29-1; cdr3_nt: TGCAGCGTTGTGGCGGAGGGACTCTACGAGCAGTACTTC; cdr3_aa: CSVVAEGLYEQYF
clone_size: NA; j_call: TRBJ2-7; d_call: NA; v_call: TRBV18; cdr3_nt: TGTGCCAGCTCACCACGGGACACCTACGAGCAGTACTTC; cdr3_aa: CASSPRDTYEQYF
clone_size: NA; j_call: TRBJ2-5; d_call: NA; v_call: TRBV9; cdr3_nt: TGTGCCAGCAGCGTAGACTCGGGGACCCAGTACTTC; cdr3_aa: CASSVDSGTQYF
clone_size: NA; j_call: TRBJ2-7; d_call: NA; v_call: TRBV10-2; cdr3_nt: TGCGCCAGCAGCGCCGGGGTCTCCTACGAGCAGTACTTC; cdr3_aa: CASSAGVSYEQYF
clone_size: NA; j_call: TRBJ1-6; d_call: TRBD1; v_call: TRBV23-1; cdr3_nt: TGCGCCAGCAGTCAGGCGGACAGGGGGAGAGAAAATTCACCCCTCCACTTT; cdr3_aa: CASSQADRGRENSPLHF
clone_size: NA; j_call: TRBJ2-2; d_call: NA; v_call: TRBV7-9; cdr3_nt: TGTGCCAGCAGCTTAGCCGACAGGACCGGGGAGCTGTTTTTT; cdr3_aa: CASSLADRTGELFF
clone_size: NA; j_call: TRBJ1-2; d_call: TRBD1; v_call: TRBV2; cdr3_nt: TGTGCCAGCAACCGTATAAAGACGGGACAGGGGCGCCCAGGCTACACCTTC; cdr3_aa: CASNRIKTGQGRPGYTF
clone_size: NA; j_call: TRBJ1-3; d_call: TRBD1; v_call: TRBV9; cdr3_nt: TGTGCCAGCAGCGCCTCCACAGGGGCTGGAAACACCATATATTTT; cdr3_aa: CASSASTGAGNTIYF
clone_size: NA; j_call: TRBJ2-1; d_call: TRBD1; v_call: TRBV19; cdr3_nt: TGTGCCAGTAGTGTGACAGGGGGCTCCTACAATGAGCAGTTCTTC; cdr3_aa: CASSVTGGSYNEQFF
clone_size: NA; j_call: TRBJ2-3; d_call: NA; v_call: TRBV10-2; cdr3_nt: TGCGCCAGCAGGACCTACAGGGTCCAAGGCACAGATACGCAGTATTTT; cdr3_aa: CASRTYRVQGTDTQYF
clone_size: NA; j_call: TRBJ2-3; d_call: NA; v_call: TRBV25-1; cdr3_nt: TGTGCCAGCAGTGAATTCAGGGGTGCTAGCACAGATACGCAGTATTTT; cdr3_aa: CASSEFRGASTDTQYF
clone_size: NA; j_call: TRBJ2-7; d_call: TRBD1; v_call: TRBV12-5; cdr3_nt: TGTGCTAGTGGGACCGGGACAGGGCGGGACGAGCAGTACTTC; cdr3_aa: CASGTGTGRDEQYF
clone_size: NA; j_call: TRBJ2-2; d_call: TRBD2; v_call: TRBV5-1; cdr3_nt: TGCGCCAGCAGCTTGGAGTCCGGCGGGGGTTCGGGCACCGGGGAGCTGTTTTTT; cdr3_aa: CASSLESGGGSGTGELFF
clone_size: few; j_call: TRBJ1-1; d_call: NA; v_call: TRBV2; cdr3_nt: TGTGCCAGCAGTGAAGCCGGGGGACCGCTACTGAACACTGAAGCTTTCTTT; cdr3_aa: CASSEAGGPLLNTEAFF
clone_size: NA; j_call: TRBJ2-1; d_call: TRBD2; v_call: TRBV14; cdr3_nt: TGTGCCAGCACCTCGGGAGGGGGCAATGAGCAGTTCTTC; cdr3_aa: CASTSGGGNEQFF
clone_size: once; j_call: TRBJ2-3; d_call: NA; v_call: TRBV5-4; cdr3_nt: TGTGCCAGCAGCTTGAAACTTGGAGGAGCTAGCACAGATACGCAGTATTTT; cdr3_aa: CASSLKLGGASTDTQYF
clone_size: NA; j_call: TRBJ2-1; d_call: NA; v_call: TRBV27; cdr3_nt: TGTGCCAGCAGTCTCCCTTCTAGGACTAATGAGCAGTTCTTC; cdr3_aa: CASSLPSRTNEQFF
clone_size: once; j_call: TRBJ1-5; d_call: TRBD1; v_call: TRBV27; cdr3_nt: TGTGCCAGCAGTTTTACAGGGGGCGGACAGCCCCAGCATTTT; cdr3_aa: CASSFTGGGQPQHF
clone_size: NA; j_call: TRBJ2-5; d_call: TRBD2; v_call: TRBV7-2; cdr3_nt: TGTGCCAGCAGCTTAGTGTACGGGGGGGAGACCCAGTACTTC; cdr3_aa: CASSLVYGGETQYF
clone_size: NA; j_call: TRBJ1-4; d_call: NA; v_call: TRBV21-1; cdr3_nt: TGTGCCAGCAGCAAGGGTCTTAGCGGCCCGATAAATGAAAAACTGTTTTTT; cdr3_aa: CASSKGLSGPINEKLFF
clone_size: NA; j_call: TRBJ1-1; d_call: NA; v_call: TRBV9; cdr3_nt: TGTGCCAGCAGCGTAAAGAGGAACACTGAAGCTTTCTTT; cdr3_aa: CASSVKRNTEAFF
clone_size: NA; j_call: TRBJ2-3; d_call: NA; v_call: TRBV5-1; cdr3_nt: TGCGCCAGCAGCTTGGGCGGCAGGGGTACAGATACGCAGTATTTT; cdr3_aa: CASSLGGRGTDTQYF
clone_size: NA; j_call: TRBJ1-1; d_call: NA; v_call: TRBV6-1; cdr3_nt: TGTGCCAGCAGTGAATACGGGGGTGGGGCCAAAGCTGAAGCTTTCTTT; cdr3_aa: CASSEYGGGAKAEAFF